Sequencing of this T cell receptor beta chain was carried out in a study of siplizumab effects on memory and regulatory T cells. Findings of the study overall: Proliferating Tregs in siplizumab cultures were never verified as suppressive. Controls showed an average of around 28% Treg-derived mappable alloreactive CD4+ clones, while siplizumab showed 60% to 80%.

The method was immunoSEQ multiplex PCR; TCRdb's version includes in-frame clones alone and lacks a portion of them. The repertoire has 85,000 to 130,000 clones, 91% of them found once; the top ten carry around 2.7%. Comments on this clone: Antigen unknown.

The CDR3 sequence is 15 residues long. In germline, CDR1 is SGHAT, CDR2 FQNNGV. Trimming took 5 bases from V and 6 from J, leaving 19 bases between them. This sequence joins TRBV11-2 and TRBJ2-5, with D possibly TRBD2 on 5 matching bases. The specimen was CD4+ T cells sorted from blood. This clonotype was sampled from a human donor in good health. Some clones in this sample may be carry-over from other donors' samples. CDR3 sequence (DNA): TGTGCCAGCAGCGGAACTACCGGACTCTTGCAGACCCAGTACTTC. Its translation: CASSGTTGLLQTQYF.